A selection of T cell receptor beta chains follows, all from one sample in a study of blood T cells in healthy people across ages. TCRdb re-analysed the 5' RACE reads in MiXCR, keeping a single row per CDR3 protein. This sample has about 750,000 distinct CDR3 sequences; roughly 50% occur once, and the top ten carry around 40%. The sample was blood. These receptors all stem from a man older than 75 in good health. Both conserved end residues are part of each CDR3. Fields, in order: J gene, D gene, clone size, V gene, CDR3 protein, CDR3 DNA. D genes are given only for firm matches. Clone size is not always given. Where it is, it says once, few, many or a class for expanded clones.

>TRBJ2-1|NA|few|TRBV4-1
CASSQSPAPGASDNEQFF
TGCGCCAGCAGCCAAAGCCCCGCCCCGGGGGCTAGCGACAATGAGCAGTTCTTC
>TRBJ2-1|NA|NA|TRBV7-7
CASSTGDAAYNEQFF
TGTGCCAGCAGCACGGGGGACGCAGCCTACAATGAGCAGTTCTTC
>TRBJ2-7|NA|many|TRBV18
CASSPLGAEQYF
TGTGCCAGCTCACCCCTGGGTGCCGAGCAGTACTTC
>TRBJ1-5|NA|NA|TRBV7-2
CASSIGPAQHF
TGTGCCAGCAGCATTGGACCAGCCCAGCATTTT
>TRBJ2-5|NA|NA|TRBV25-1
CASSGGGWYQETQYF
TGTGCCAGCAGTGGGGGCGGCTGGTACCAAGAGACCCAGTACTTC
>TRBJ1-6|NA|NA|TRBV25-1
CASGAGPYNSPPHF
TGTGCCAGCGGAGCGGGGCCCTATAATTCACCCCCCCACTTT
>TRBJ2-1|NA|few|TRBV6-1
CASFDSGPNNEQFF
TGTGCCAGCTTTGACTCGGGCCCTAACAATGAGCAGTTCTTC
>TRBJ2-7|TRBD1|NA|TRBV20-1
CSARDREPYEQYF
TGCAGTGCTAGGGACAGGGAACCCTACGAGCAGTACTTC
>TRBJ1-1|NA|NA|TRBV6-2/TRBV6-3
CASSYYYPAGVTEAFF
TGTGCCAGCAGCTACTATTATCCCGCAGGGGTGACTGAAGCTTTCTTT
>TRBJ2-1|NA|NA|TRBV20-1
CSASGVRGEQFF
TGCAGTGCTAGCGGGGTTAGGGGGGAGCAGTTCTTC
>TRBJ2-3|TRBD2|NA|TRBV7-9
CASSPLGRDGRYAYF
TGTGCCAGCAGCCCCCTGGGGAGGGACGGGAGATACGCGTATTTT
>TRBJ1-5|TRBD1|NA|TRBV6-1
CASVGTGAVQPQHF
TGTGCCAGCGTAGGGACAGGGGCCGTTCAGCCCCAGCATTTT
>TRBJ1-1|TRBD1|NA|TRBV5-1
CASSGLTGATEAFF
TGCGCTAGCAGCGGCCTAACAGGGGCCACTGAAGCTTTCTTT
>TRBJ2-6|TRBD1|NA|TRBV20-1
CSARADRGQGANVLTF
TGCAGTGCTAGGGCGGACAGGGGGCAAGGGGCCAACGTCCTGACTTTC
>TRBJ2-1|NA|few|TRBV12-3/TRBV12-4
CASSLNQGNEQFF
TGTGCCAGCAGTTTAAACCAGGGCAATGAGCAGTTCTTC
>TRBJ2-5|NA|NA|TRBV24-1
CATSDSGPTETQYF
TGTGCCACCAGTGACTCCGGACCGACGGAGACCCAGTACTTC